The 30 T cell receptor beta chains reported below all come from one sample, sequenced in a study of CD8 T cells in ankylosing spondylitis. MiXCR, applied by TCRdb to the 5' RACE reads, yields one record per CDR3 protein. The table lists around 280,000 distinct CDR3 sequences, about 19% of them singletons. Material: blood, either unsorted or a sorted T cell fraction (not recorded which). Receptors were obtained from a male donor with ankylosing spondylitis or in good health (not recorded which).

The V gene is TRBV6-5, the J gene TRBJ2-5, with TRBD2 matching 7 bases. The CDR3 extends over 12 amino acids. In germline, CDR1 is MNHEY, CDR2 SVGAGI. V was clipped by 0 bases and J by 9 bases; unmatched bases: 1. CDR3 nucleotide sequence: TGTGCCAGCAGTTACTCTGGGGGGGCCCAGTACTTC. Its translation: CASSYSGGAQYF.

The chain couples TRBV20-1 to TRBJ2-3; D gene uncertain. Looked up from germline, CDR1 is DFQATT and CDR2 is SNEGSKA (reference sequence). The CDR3 covers 16 residues. V was clipped by 6 bases and J by 3 bases, with 22 bases between them. The CDR3 here is CSARPANQSWTDTQYF. CDR3 DNA sequence: TGCAGTGCCCGGCCTGCCAATCAGAGTTGGACAGATACGCAGTATTTT.

This clonotype was recorded a few times. V gene TRBV20-1 combines with J gene TRBJ1-5; D may be TRBD1 (6 bases). Germline V gene data show CDR1 as DFQATT and CDR2 as SNEGSKA (reference sequence). V shed 3 bases and J shed 3 bases, with 15 bases lying between them. CDR3 size: 15 residues. CDR3 sequence: CSASGQGQPNQPQHF. CDR3 bases: TGCAGTGCTAGTGGGCAGGGGCAACCCAATCAGCCCCAGCATTTT.

This chain joins TRBV29-1 and TRBJ2-1; no firm D call. The V end was cut by 4 bases, the J end by 3 bases, with 4 bases between. The CDR3 length is 11 residues. Germline V CDR1 and CDR2: SQVTM, ANQGSEA. CDR3 nucleotides: TGCAGCGTTGCGGACTACAATGAGCAGTTCTTC. This sequence encodes CSVADYNEQFF.

This clonotype was seen many times. The chain uses TRBV6-2 or TRBV6-3 and TRBJ1-1; 7 nucleotides line up with TRBD1. The germline CDR1 and CDR2 sequences are MNHEY and SVGEGT. V lost 7 bases, J lost 2 bases, and 10 bases stayed unmatched. CDR3 length: 15 amino acids. The CDR3 nucleotides read TGTGCCAGCAATCACGGGGACAGTTTTAACACTGAAGCTTTCTTT. Translation gives CASNHGDSFNTEAFF.

This clonotype has a count of ten or more. CDR3 DNA: TGCAGTGCTACTTTCATCGGGACTAGCGGCTCCTACGAGCAGTACGTC. Amino acids: CSATFIGTSGSYEQYV. The chain employs TRBV20-1 and TRBJ2-7, with 11 positions matching TRBD2. Germline CDR1 reads DFQATT; CDR2 reads SNEGSKA (reference sequence). The ends lost 4 bases at V and 0 bases at J; junction bases unmatched: 8. The CDR3 loop spans 16 amino acids.

This clonotype was recorded at least ten times. The chain uses TRBV11-2 and TRBJ2-3; D remains ambiguous. This CDR3 comprises 15 residues. Germline lookup yields CDR1 SGHAT and CDR2 FQNNGV. The ends were cut back, 1 base at V and 1 base at J, with 9 bases in the middle. The CDR3 DNA follows: TGTGCCAGCAGCTTAGGAGTAGCAGGCACAGATACGCAGTATTTT. Translation: CASSLGVAGTDTQYF.

This clonotype has a count of ten or more. The chain combines TRBV30 with TRBJ1-6; the match to TRBD1 covers 7 bases. Germline CDR1 is GTSNPN and CDR2 is SVGIG (reference sequence). There are 13 residues in the CDR3. The junction had 7 bases not matched to a gene; V was cut back by 4 bases and J by 10 bases. This chain's CDR3 is CAWTTGLNSPLHF. CDR3 bases: TGTGCCTGGACGACAGGGCTGAACTCACCCCTCCACTTT.

This clonotype was detected a few times. This chain connects TRBV20-1 to TRBJ2-3, with 8 bases matching TRBD2. The CDR3 length is 17 residues. V shed 3 bases, J shed 0 bases, and the junction held 11 bases outside the gene matches. Per the germline V gene, CDR1 is DFQATT and CDR2 is SNEGSKA (reference sequence). In nucleotides, the CDR3 is TGCAGTGCTAGTAATCCGGGGGGGGAATCTAGCACAGATACGCAGTATTTT. Amino acids: CSASNPGGESSTDTQYF.

This clonotype was detected many times. This chain connects TRBV10-3 to TRBJ1-1, with a possible D match to TRBD1 (5 bases). CDR1 is ENHRY and CDR2 is SYGVKD in the germline V gene. Trimming removed 7 bases at V and 10 bases at J, with 16 bases between. The CDR3 is made up of 12 amino acids. The CDR3, as DNA: TGTGCCATCACGGCAGGGAGGAGTGGAGCTTTCTTT. Protein: CAITAGRSGAFF.

This clonotype was counted only a few times. V gene TRBV7-7 combines with J gene TRBJ2-1, with 9 bases aligning to TRBD2. The ends lost 4 bases at V and 6 bases at J; junction bases unmatched: 7. The CDR3 covers 15 residues. Germline CDR1 and CDR2: SSHAT and FNYEAQ (reference sequence). The CDR3 nucleotides are TGTGCCAGCAGCTCCTTAGCGGGAGTACCCAATGAGCAGTTCTTC. It yields the protein CASSSLAGVPNEQFF.

This rearrangement joins TRBV28 to TRBJ2-5, with unresolved D. There are 14 residues in the CDR3. In germline, CDR1 is MDHEN, CDR2 SYDVKM. V was trimmed by 4 bases and J by 4 bases, leaving 13 bases between them. The DNA of the CDR3 is TGTGCCAGCAGTTCCCTTGGGGTAGGAGAGACCCAGTACTTC. This sequence encodes CASSSLGVGETQYF.

The gene calls are TRBV12-3 or TRBV12-4 and TRBJ2-7; a possible D gene is TRBD1 (5 bases). The V and J ends lost 2 bases and 7 bases respectively, with 12 bases between them. This CDR3 spans 13 amino acids. Here the CDR3 reads CASSLFQGWEQYV. CDR3 DNA: TGTGCCAGCAGTTTATTCCAGGGTTGGGAGCAGTACGTC.

This chain uses TRBV19 with TRBJ2-1, with 7 bases fitting TRBD2. Germline trimming cut 6 bases from V and 0 bases from J; bases unmatched to any gene: 2. This CDR3 has 14 amino acids. Germline CDR1 and CDR2: LNHDA and SQIVND (reference sequence). The CDR3 sequence is CASSSGTSYNEQFF. CDR3 bases: TGTGCCAGTAGCAGCGGGACCTCCTACAATGAGCAGTTCTTC.

The rearrangement uses TRBV12-3 or TRBV12-4 and TRBJ1-5, with D possibly TRBD1 on 6 matching bases. Deletions cut 6 bases from V and 5 bases from J, with 11 bases between. CDR3 length: 13 amino acids. CDR3 in amino acids: CASSNRVDQPQHF. CDR3 coding DNA: TGTGCCAGCAGCAACAGGGTAGATCAGCCCCAGCATTTT.

The chain recombines TRBV9 with TRBJ2-2; TRBD2 matches at 7 bases. CDR1 is SGDLS and CDR2 is YYNGEE in the germline V gene. The V and J ends lost 0 bases and 1 base, in that order; junction bases with no gene match: 3. This CDR3 spans 16 amino acids. Here the CDR3 reads CASSVGLAENTGELFF. DNA of the CDR3: TGTGCCAGCAGCGTAGGACTAGCAGAGAACACCGGGGAGCTGTTTTTT.

The rearrangement links TRBV20-1 to TRBJ1-1, with unresolved D. Germline CDR1 and CDR2: DFQATT and SNEGSKA (reference sequence). V was cut by 6 bases and J by 3 bases, with 14 bases left in between. CDR3 length: 13 amino acids. CDR3 residues: CSAPLGYDTEAFF. The CDR3 DNA reads TGCAGTGCCCCGTTGGGCTATGACACTGAAGCTTTCTTT.

The chain combines TRBV6-2 or TRBV6-3 with TRBJ1-1; no definite D call. The germline V gene has CDR1 MNHEY and CDR2 SVGEGT. The CDR3 extends over 14 amino acids. V was pared by 0 bases and J by 2 bases, with 7 bases between. The CDR3 DNA reads as TGTGCCAGCAGTTACTCGACATCTAACACTGAAGCTTTCTTT. It is translated as CASSYSTSNTEAFF.

This clonotype has a handful of counts. This chain joins TRBV29-1 and TRBJ2-3; the D gene is possibly TRBD1 (6 bases). The V and J ends lost 5 bases and 4 bases respectively, with 13 bases between them. CDR3 length equals 13 residues. CDR1 and CDR2 from the germline V gene are SQVTM and ANQGSEA. The CDR3 protein is CSVKPQGPDTQYF. For the CDR3, the DNA is TGCAGCGTTAAGCCACAGGGTCCAGATACGCAGTATTTT.

This clonotype was seen a handful of times. The DNA of the CDR3 is TGTGCCAGCTCGTCGACAGGGGTCGACGAGCAGTACGTC. This encodes CASSSTGVDEQYV. This chain joins TRBV18 and TRBJ2-7; 8 nucleotides agree with TRBD1. V was pared by 6 bases and J by 5 bases, with 6 bases of the junction left unmatched. This CDR3 is 13 amino acids long. Germline CDR1 and CDR2: KGHSH and LQKENI.

J is TRBJ2-5 and V is TRBV5-1; 10 bases align to TRBD1. The V gene end was trimmed by 0 bases and the J gene end by 5 bases; junction bases not matched to a gene: 7. This CDR3 spans 16 amino acids. In germline, CDR1 is SGHRS, CDR2 YFSETQ. The CDR3 nucleotides read TGCGCCAGCAGCTTGGGTACGGGACAGGGGCAGGAGACCCAGTACTTC. Translating gives CASSLGTGQGQETQYF.

This clonotype was seen a few times. The chain joins TRBV12-3 or TRBV12-4 to TRBJ2-7, with TRBD2 matching over 9 bases. The CDR3 runs 13 residues. Trimming took 3 bases from V and 8 from J; bases not matched to a gene: 5. The CDR3 DNA reads as TGTGCCAGCAGTTTGGGGACTAGCCGACAGCAGTACGTC. Its translation: CASSLGTSRQQYV.

This clonotype was detected a few times. This chain uses TRBV12-3 or TRBV12-4 with TRBJ1-3; D call uncertain. Deletions cut 5 bases from V and 4 bases from J, with 9 bases between. The CDR3 is made up of 13 amino acids. Here the CDR3 DNA reads TGTGCCAGCAGTCATGATATGGGAAACACCATATATTTT. Translation gives CASSHDMGNTIYF.

There are a few counts of this clonotype. V is TRBV3-1 and J is TRBJ1-5, with a possible D match to TRBD1 (6 bases). The CDR3 length is 13 residues. Trimming stripped 3 bases from V and 4 bases from J, with 7 bases between. Germline V CDR1 and CDR2: LGHDT, YNNKEL (reference sequence). CDR3 coding DNA: TGTGCCAGCAGCCAGCAGGGGAATCAGCCCCAGCATTTT. Translation: CASSQQGNQPQHF.

This clonotype was counted between two and nine times. The rearrangement uses TRBV10-2 and TRBJ2-1; D is unclear. With 8 bases removed from V and 8 bases from J, the gap between germline ends came to 10 bases. The CDR3 sequence is 11 residues long. The germline CDR1 and CDR2 sequences are WSHSY and SAAADI. The chain's CDR3 is CASAVTYEQFF. Here the CDR3 DNA reads TGCGCCAGCGCTGTGACTTATGAGCAGTTCTTC.

The rearrangement joins TRBV3-1 to TRBJ1-5; a weak D match, TRBD1 (5 bases). V lost 1 base and J 2 bases, leaving 9 bases between the germline ends. This CDR3 has 15 amino acids. Germline-derived CDR1 and CDR2 are LGHDT and YNNKEL (reference sequence). The CDR3 coding sequence is TGTGCCAGCAGCCAAGGGGTAGGGGGCAATCAGCCCCAGCATTTT. Protein product: CASSQGVGGNQPQHF.

This chain uses TRBV6-2 or TRBV6-3 with TRBJ2-7; 8 bases align to TRBD1. With V trimmed by 6 bases and J by 3 bases, 10 bases remained unmatched. Germline V gives CDR1 MNHEY, CDR2 SVGEGT. This CDR3 is 15 amino acids long. As DNA, the CDR3 is TGTGCCAGCAGCGCCGGACAGGGCCGGGTCTACGAGCAGTACGTC. Its protein product is CASSAGQGRVYEQYV.

This clonotype was observed a handful of times. The chain has TRBV12-3 or TRBV12-4 and TRBJ2-3; tentative D call: TRBD2 (5 bases). Trimming removed 6 bases from V and 0 bases from J, with 16 bases in between. The CDR3 runs 16 residues. The CDR3 DNA is TGTGCCAGCAGGGGTCCGGCGGACTTGAGCACAGATACGCAGTATTTT. Protein product: CASRGPADLSTDTQYF.

A few counts support this clonotype. The genes are TRBV12-3 or TRBV12-4 and TRBJ2-3, with TRBD2 matching 11 bases. V lost 5 bases, J lost 2 bases, and 3 bases stayed unmatched. The CDR3 has 15 residues. CDR3 sequence: CASSKGLADTDTQYF. CDR3 DNA sequence: TGTGCCAGCAGTAAGGGACTAGCGGACACAGATACGCAGTATTTT.

This chain connects TRBV5-1 to TRBJ1-5; the D is unclear. The CDR3 has 13 residues. The V end was cut by 0 bases, the J end by 6 bases, with 7 bases between. Germline V CDR1 and CDR2: SGHRS, YFSETQ. The CDR3 loop reads CASSLGSGQPQHF. DNA for the CDR3: TGCGCCAGCAGCTTGGGTTCCGGTCAGCCCCAGCATTTT.